Listed below are T cell receptor beta chains from one sample, sequenced in a study of T-cell reconstitution after alpha-beta-depleted transplantation in children. A single record per CDR3 protein comes from TCRdb applying MiXCR to the PCR reads. The sample lists around 130,000 distinct CDR3 sequences, 8% to 10% occurring once. Sequenced material: PBMCs, mostly from graft donor cells, taken 180 days after TCRalphabeta/CD19-depleted stem cell transplant. These TCRs come from a girl under three years old who had a stem cell transplant for combined immunodeficiency, so the T cells may come from the graft donor. CDR3s include the opening cysteine and the closing phenylalanine or tryptophan. The order of the fields is V gene, J gene, CDR3 protein.

TRBV12-3/TRBV12-4	TRBJ2-4	CASSFLRGSKAVGNIQYF
TRBV7-8	TRBJ2-2	CALSDQDPRTGELFF
TRBV10-3	TRBJ2-7	CAISGPGLVGPWAEQYF
TRBV20-1	TRBJ2-3	CSASGLRGPTDTQYF
TRBV28	TRBJ2-7	CASSPGQQSSCEQYF
TRBV10-3	TRBJ1-2	CAISERPTGAKGYTF
TRBV20-1	TRBJ2-6	CSAVRAGANVLTF
TRBV7-9	TRBJ1-3	CASSQVFGGNTIYF
TRBV12-3/TRBV12-4	TRBJ2-2	CASSPRTGVGTGELFF
TRBV12-3/TRBV12-4	TRBJ2-7	CASSLDRAIYEQYF
TRBV20-1	TRBJ2-4	CSAQGLENIQYF
TRBV20-1	TRBJ2-5	CSARTRGETQYF
TRBV20-1	TRBJ2-7	CSARDPSGVAAYEQYF
TRBV12-5	TRBJ1-1	CASGLWTGGTEAFF
TRBV5-1	TRBJ2-2	CASSLATGRGAGELFF
TRBV20-1	TRBJ2-1	CSARDLSGSPYNEQFF
TRBV5-1	TRBJ2-3	CASSHGDRLTDTQYF
TRBV20-1	TRBJ2-7	CSAGDTSGGYEQYF
TRBV7-9	TRBJ2-7	CASSLGRASYEQYF
TRBV6-5	TRBJ1-4	CASNNGNEKLFF
TRBV7-2	TRBJ1-1	CASSYGAGREAFF
TRBV20-1	TRBJ2-1	CCARGILAGASYNEQFF
TRBV20-1	TRBJ2-5	CSAREGRSQETQYF
TRBV7-6	TRBJ2-3	CASSAGTGGADTQYF
TRBV12-3/TRBV12-4	TRBJ2-7	CASSLGTGGLYEQYF
TRBV5-5	TRBJ1-5	CASSLAGEWDQPQHF
TRBV7-2	TRBJ2-7	CASSLAEGTEQYF
TRBV18	TRBJ2-7	CASSPPGLAQLFTGEQYF
TRBV29-1	TRBJ2-2	CSGQGTGGFGELFF
TRBV10-3	TRBJ2-7	CAISDGLAGAGEQYF
TRBV12-3/TRBV12-4	TRBJ2-3	CASSFVFGIPDTQYF
TRBV20-1	TRBJ1-1	CSARALTVNTEAFF
TRBV7-2	TRBJ2-7	CASSREGATYEQYF
TRBV5-1	TRBJ2-7	CASSPWTGPYEQYF
TRBV10-3	TRBJ2-7	CAISPGQGGYEQYF
TRBV12-3/TRBV12-4	TRBJ1-2	CASSQQGHSGYTF
TRBV2	TRBJ2-1	CASSERGLNEQFF
TRBV9	TRBJ2-3	CASSVRDSWDTQYF